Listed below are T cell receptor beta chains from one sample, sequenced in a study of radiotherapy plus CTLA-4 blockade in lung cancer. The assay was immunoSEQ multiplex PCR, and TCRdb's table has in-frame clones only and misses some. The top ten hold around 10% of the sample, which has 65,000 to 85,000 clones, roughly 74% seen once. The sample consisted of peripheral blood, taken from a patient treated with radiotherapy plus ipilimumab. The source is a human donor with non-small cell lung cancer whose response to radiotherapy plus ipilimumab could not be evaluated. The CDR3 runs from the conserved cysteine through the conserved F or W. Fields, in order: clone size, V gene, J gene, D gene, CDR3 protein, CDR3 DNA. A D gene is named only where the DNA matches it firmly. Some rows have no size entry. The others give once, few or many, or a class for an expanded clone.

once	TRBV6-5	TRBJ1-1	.	CASSYSRQMNTEAFF	TGTGCCAGCAGTTACTCGCGACAGATGAACACTGAAGCTTTCTTT
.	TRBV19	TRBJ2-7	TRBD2	CASSRLAASYEQYF	TGTGCCAGTAGTAGACTAGCGGCCTCCTACGAGCAGTACTTC
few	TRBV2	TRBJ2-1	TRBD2	CASGGDWNNEQFF	TGTGCCAGCGGGGGGGACTGGAACAATGAGCAGTTCTTC
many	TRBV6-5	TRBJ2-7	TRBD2	CASSYDRGRNPNF	TGTGCCAGCAGTTATGACCGCGGGAGGAACCCGAACTTC
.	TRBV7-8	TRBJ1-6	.	CASSLAAGGGSPLHF	TGTGCCAGCAGCTTAGCGGCGGGAGGGGGTTCACCCCTCCACTTT
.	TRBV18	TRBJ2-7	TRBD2	CASQTAGDLSYEQYF	TGTGCCAGCCAAACGGCGGGGGACCTCTCCTACGAGCAGTACTTC
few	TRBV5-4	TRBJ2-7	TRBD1	CASSPQGQSHEQYF	TGTGCCAGCAGCCCTCAGGGACAGTCCCACGAGCAGTACTTC
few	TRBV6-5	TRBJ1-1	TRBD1	CASRPDRGTEAFF	TGTGCCAGCAGACCGGACAGGGGCACTGAAGCTTTCTTT
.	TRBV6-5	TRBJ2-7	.	CASSYLGALGEQYF	TGTGCCAGCAGTTACCTTGGGGCCCTGGGTGAGCAGTACTTC
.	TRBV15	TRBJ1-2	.	CATSRDYQAGSYGYTF	TGTGCCACCAGCAGAGATTATCAGGCGGGGAGCTATGGCTACACCTTC